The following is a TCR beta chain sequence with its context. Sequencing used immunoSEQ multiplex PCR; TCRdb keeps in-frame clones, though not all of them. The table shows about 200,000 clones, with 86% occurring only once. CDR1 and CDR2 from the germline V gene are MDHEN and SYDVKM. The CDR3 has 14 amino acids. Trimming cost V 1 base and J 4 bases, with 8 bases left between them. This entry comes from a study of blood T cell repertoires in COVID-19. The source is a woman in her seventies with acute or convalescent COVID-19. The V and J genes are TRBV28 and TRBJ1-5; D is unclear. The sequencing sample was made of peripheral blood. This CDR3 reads CASSLSTLNQPQHF. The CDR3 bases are TGTGCCAGCAGTTTATCAACACTAAATCAGCCCCAGCATTTT.